These 18 T cell receptor beta chains came from one sample sequenced in a study of monozygotic twins with inflammatory bowel disease. TCRdb processed the 5' RACE reads again and assigns one entry to each CDR3 protein, with no DNA. Its table records around 450,000 distinct CDR3 sequences. The source material was blood. The receptor source for this set is a human donor with ulcerative colitis or Crohn's disease, or a healthy co-twin of an affected twin (not recorded which).

V usage is TRBV18 and J usage is TRBJ1-1; the TCRdb call, TRBD1, lacks DNA for checking. Germline CDR1 reads KGHSH; CDR2 reads LQKENI. CDR3 size: 16 residues. The CDR3 sequence: CASSPSPNRVNTEAFF.

This sequence joins TRBV7-2 and TRBJ2-3; TCRdb's D call, TRBD2, is unchecked because there is no DNA. The CDR3 spans 15 residues. Germline-derived CDR1 and CDR2 are SGHTA and FQGNSA. The CDR3 loop is CATSHIADSTDMQYF.

The chain combines TRBV5-1 with TRBJ2-7; as DNA is missing, the TRBD1 call by TCRdb cannot be tested. The CDR3 runs 15 residues. The germline V gene has CDR1 SGHRS and CDR2 YFSETQ. The CDR3 protein is CASSVITGTGYEQYF.

The chain joins TRBV28 to TRBJ2-1; TCRdb lists TRBD1, though no DNA is available to test this call. The CDR3 totals 15 residues. Germline loops: CDR1 MDHEN, CDR2 SYDVKM. CDR3: CASSSSRTLNNEQFF.

The rearrangement joins TRBV5-1 to TRBJ2-3; TCRdb indicates TRBD1, and absent DNA this call remains unverified. CDR1 SGHRS and CDR2 YFSETQ come from the germline V gene. This CDR3 is built from 16 residues. The CDR3 spells CASSLGTGDPLDTQYF.

The chain couples TRBV20-1 to TRBJ2-5; TCRdb's D gene call, TRBD2, goes unchecked for lack of DNA. The length of the CDR3 is 15 residues. Germline CDR1 reads DFQATT; CDR2 reads SNEGSKA (reference sequence). The CDR3 loop reads CSAQVAGRLEETQYF.

The chain joins TRBV18 to TRBJ1-4. Per germline, CDR1 KGHSH and CDR2 LQKENI. This CDR3 comprises 13 residues. This CDR3 reads CASSPMNNEKLFF.

This sequence joins TRBV7-8 and TRBJ2-7; TCRdb returns TRBD1, unconfirmable since there is no DNA. Germline loops: CDR1 SGHVS, CDR2 FQNEAQ. The CDR3 covers 15 residues. CDR3 residues: CASSLEGTYLYEQYF.

The gene calls are TRBV6-5 and TRBJ2-5; TCRdb's assignment of TRBD2 cannot be checked, as there is no DNA. The CDR3 is made up of 13 amino acids. From germline, CDR1 is MNHEY and CDR2 SVGAGI. Here the CDR3 reads CASKGTEGETQYF.

V and J are TRBV2 and TRBJ1-2; with no DNA, the TCRdb D assignment of TRBD1 cannot be verified. The CDR3 is 13 residues long. Per germline, CDR1 SNHLY and CDR2 FYNNEI. The CDR3 here is CASSTGVNYGYTF.

CDR3 in amino acids: CASSFSGTYEQYF. The V and J genes are TRBV11-2 and TRBJ2-7. The CDR3 is 13 residues long. Germline CDR1 reads SGHAT; CDR2 reads FQNNGV.

J is TRBJ1-2 and V is TRBV6-5; TCRdb indicates TRBD1, and absent DNA this call remains unverified. This CDR3 is built from 13 residues. From germline, CDR1 is MNHEY and CDR2 SVGAGI. The CDR3: CASSSNRGRGYTF.

The chain combines TRBV20-1 with TRBJ2-7; TCRdb lists TRBD1, though no DNA is available to test this call. The CDR3 runs to 15 residues. Germline V gene sequence: CDR1 DFQATT, CDR2 SNEGSKA (reference sequence). CDR3: CSAKGTQGNVYEQYF.

The chain employs TRBV2 and TRBJ2-1. Germline V CDR1 and CDR2: SNHLY, FYNNEI. This CDR3 is built from 11 residues. CDR3 amino acids: CASRANSEQFF.

V usage is TRBV5-1 and J usage is TRBJ2-7; TCRdb's D gene call, TRBD1, goes unchecked for lack of DNA. CDR1 is SGHRS, CDR2 YFSETQ, per germline. The CDR3 runs 15 residues. The CDR3 sequence is CASSLGGQGASEQYF.

J is TRBJ2-5 and V is TRBV7-9; TCRdb reports TRBD1, a call that lacks DNA to check it against. Germline V gives CDR1 SEHNR, CDR2 FQNEAQ (reference sequence). The CDR3 sequence is 16 residues long. The CDR3 is CASSSLVGGAAETQYF.

The chain uses TRBV5-1 and TRBJ2-1; TCRdb selects TRBD1, and the lack of DNA leaves this call unchecked. Germline CDR1 and CDR2: SGHRS and YFSETQ. This CDR3 comprises 16 residues. CDR3 sequence: CASSLVVTGGKNEQFF.

The chain carries TRBV28 and TRBJ1-1. Germline CDR1 is MDHEN and CDR2 is SYDVKM. The CDR3 totals 14 residues. CDR3 protein: CASSLGGRVAEAFF.